The 14 T cell receptor beta chains presented below share a single source sample, sequenced in a study of blood T cell repertoires in COVID-19. TCRdb keeps only in-frame clones here, not all; method: immunoSEQ multiplex PCR. The data show tens of thousands of clones, with about 92% seen just once and 2.4% held by the top ten. The material sequenced was peripheral blood. All receptors derive from a man aged 50 or older with active COVID-19.

The chain joins TRBV10-3 to TRBJ1-2, with D unclear. V was pared by 2 bases and J by 8 bases, with 12 bases between. The CDR3 runs to 13 residues. Germline CDR1 reads ENHRY; CDR2 reads SYGVKD. In DNA, the CDR3 is TGTGCCATCAGTGAGACCGCGATTAAAGGCTACACCTTC. Amino acid sequence: CAISETAIKGYTF.

The CDR3 loop is CASSPLAGGSSEQFF. CDR3 in DNA: TGTGCCAGCAGCCCGCTAGCGGGAGGGTCTAGTGAGCAGTTCTTC. The chain carries TRBV3-1 (or the pseudogene TRBV3-2) and TRBJ2-1; TRBD2 aligns across 12 bases. Per the germline V gene, CDR1 is LGHDT and CDR2 is YNNKEL (reference sequence). With 4 bases clipped from V and 9 bases from J, the junction kept 7 bases outside the gene matches. This CDR3 region has 15 residues.

The chain carries TRBV30 and TRBJ2-1; D is possibly TRBD1 (6 bases). V lost 8 bases, J lost 2 bases, and 16 bases lay in between. The CDR3 covers 14 residues. Germline CDR1 and CDR2: GTSNPN and SVGIG (reference sequence). Here the CDR3 reads CAGRGFRAYNEQFF. The CDR3 DNA is TGTGCCGGAAGGGGGTTTAGGGCCTACAATGAGCAGTTCTTC.

The chain carries TRBV6-6 and TRBJ2-7; TRBD1 agrees at 11 bases. Germline CDR1 MNHNY, CDR2 SVGAGI (reference sequence). Losses at the gene ends were 6 bases for V and 7 bases for J; bases not matched to a gene: 8. This CDR3 has 14 residues. In nucleotides, the CDR3 is TGTGCCAGCAGCCTGGACAGGGGGCGTGGGGAGCAGTACTTC. It specifies CASSLDRGRGEQYF.

The V gene is TRBV28, the J gene TRBJ1-3; D is uncertain. The CDR3 runs 11 residues. The V and J ends lost 7 bases and 7 bases respectively, with 8 bases between them. The germline gives CDR1 MDHEN, CDR2 SYDVKM. The CDR3 bases are TGTGCCAGCAAGCTGGAGAACACCATATATTTT. This gives the protein CASKLENTIYF. Full variable domain (missing parts from reference TRBV28 and TRBJ1-3): DVKVTQSSRYLVKRTGEKVFLECVQDMDHENMFWYRQDPGLGLRLIYFSYDVKMKEKGDIPEGYSVSREKKERFSLILESASTNQTSMYLCASKLENTIYFGEGSWLTVV.

This chain uses TRBV9 with TRBJ1-3; tentative D call: TRBD1 (5 bases). The CDR3 runs to 14 residues. V was clipped by 4 bases and J by 7 bases, with 15 bases between them. The germline CDR1 and CDR2 sequences are SGDLS and YYNGEE. CDR3 amino acids: CASSPWGEVNTIYF. The CDR3 DNA reads TGTGCCAGCAGCCCCTGGGGGGAGGTGAACACCATATATTTT.

In nucleotides, the CDR3 is TGTGCCACCTCGTCGGGCGGAGGACTTTCCAATTCACCCCTCCACTTT. Its protein is CATSSGGGLSNSPLHF. V usage is TRBV3-1 (or the pseudogene TRBV3-2) and J usage is TRBJ1-6; D gene unclear. Germline CDR1 reads LGHDT; CDR2 reads YNNKEL (reference sequence). This CDR3 contains 16 residues. V dropped 10 bases and J dropped 7 bases, with 23 bases sitting between them.

The CDR3 here is CASSDTGGADTQYF. The CDR3 DNA reads TGTGCCAGCAGTGATACGGGAGGGGCAGATACGCAGTATTTT. The chain joins TRBV6-1 to TRBJ2-3, with TRBD2 matching 8 bases. The CDR3 is 14 residues long. The germline V gene has CDR1 MNHNS and CDR2 SASEGT. Losses at the gene ends were 3 bases for V and 4 bases for J; bases not matched to a gene: 3.

The chain is built from TRBV7-8 and TRBJ2-7; 10 positions match TRBD2. Germline lookup yields CDR1 SGHVS and CDR2 FQNEAQ. The CDR3 has 15 residues. The junction had 2 bases not matched to a gene; V was cut back by 1 base and J by 2 bases. The CDR3, as DNA: TGTGCCAGCAGCTTAGGGACTAGCGGCCCCTACGAGCAGTACTTC. Residues: CASSLGTSGPYEQYF.

This chain joins TRBV27 and TRBJ2-7, with TRBD2 identical over 10 bases. Per germline, CDR1 MNHEY and CDR2 SMNVEV (reference sequence). The CDR3 has 15 amino acids. The junction had 8 bases not matched to a gene; V was cut back by 6 bases and J by 3 bases. CDR3 sequence reads: CASSPFSGGYYEQYF. DNA for the CDR3: TGTGCCAGCAGCCCCTTTAGCGGGGGGTACTACGAGCAGTACTTC.

This chain links TRBV12-3 or TRBV12-4 with TRBJ1-6; no definite D call. The V end lost 7 bases, the J end lost 7 bases, and 8 bases lay between the germline ends. The CDR3 runs to 12 residues. CDR3 sequence: CASMRLNSPLHF. The CDR3 DNA reads as TGTGCCAGCATGCGGCTCAATTCACCCCTCCACTTT.

The CDR3 spells CASSWPRVGYGYTF. The CDR3 DNA reads as TGTGCCAGCAGTTGGCCCAGGGTCGGCTATGGCTACACCTTC. This rearrangement joins TRBV28 to TRBJ1-2; D perhaps matches TRBD1 (5 bases). The CDR3 is made up of 14 amino acids. Germline CDR1 is MDHEN and CDR2 is SYDVKM. V dropped 4 bases and J dropped 4 bases, with 13 bases sitting between them.

V usage is TRBV6-1 and J usage is TRBJ2-7; 9 bases fit TRBD2. V lost 2 bases, J lost 4 bases, and 3 bases stayed unmatched. The CDR3 length is 14 residues. Germline CDR1 and CDR2: MNHNS and SASEGT. CDR3 sequence: CASSELAGRYEQYF. CDR3 bases: TGTGCCAGCAGTGAACTAGCGGGGCGTTACGAGCAGTACTTC.

The chain combines TRBV5-1 with TRBJ2-5, with D possibly matching TRBD1 (5 bases). This CDR3 is 14 amino acids long. V was pared by 4 bases and J by 3 bases, with 13 bases between. Germline lookup yields CDR1 SGHRS and CDR2 YFSETQ. Written as DNA, the CDR3 is TGCGCCAGCAGCCCCCCCGACAGAGAAGAGACCCAGTACTTC. This encodes CASSPPDREETQYF.